This TCR beta chain was recorded in a study of T cell clones after liver transplantation (dated by TCRdb to between 2018 and 2021). Concerning the study at large: The samples were obtained from ITN030ST, a randomized trial that attempted immunosuppression withdrawal within 2 years after liver transplantation. Until randomization at 12-24 months post-transplant, subjects were given standard immunosuppression, with no induction therapy. Tolerance was defined as complete withdrawal of immunosuppression for at least one year without a rise in liver enzymes beyond twice the upper limit of normal. After a pre-transplant mixed lymphocyte reaction, TCRbeta sequencing was used to pinpoint donor-reactive T cell clones, which were subsequently tracked in post-transplant blood. Of the eight recipients, a few were HCV-positive, while the remaining recipients had been transplanted for non-autoimmune, non-viral indications. Of the 8 liver transplant recipients making up the studied cohort, 3 were classified as tolerant and 5 as non-tolerant. Blood samples were collected pre-transplant, then pre-randomization ahead of withdrawal, and finally post-randomization once withdrawal had either been completed or failed. Third party-reactive TCRbeta sequences were also identified from pre-transplant MLRs to serve as an antigen-independent comparator for donor-reactive sequences. The paper's findings and limits, for the study overall: Without allograft tissue specimens, donor-reactive T cells may have migrated into the graft rather than being deleted. After accounting for repertoire turnover, donor-reactive detection was significantly reduced in 7 of 8 subjects for CD4 and 8 of 8 for CD8. Conclusions were preliminary, limited by small, heterogeneous patient numbers and non-standardized post-transplant time points. Low numbers of available donor cells limited the measurable donor-reactive repertoire in two subjects. A significant post-transplant decrease in circulating donor-reactive CD4 TCRbeta sequences was observed in most of the 8 subjects, irrespective of tolerance or HCV status. Donor-reactive sequences decreased more than third party-reactive sequences, which suggests partial antigen-specific deletion that was not related to withdrawal success.

Using immunoSEQ, frozen genomic DNA was subjected to high-throughput TCRbeta CDR3 sequencing, a process that included PCR amplification, mapping, bias correction and internal controls. The paper's data handling went like this. Productive rearrangements were kept, and unique TCRbeta sequences were defined by CDR3 nucleotide sequence plus V and J gene. For classification of a sequence as donor-reactive, at least 5-fold expansion in CFSE-low cells relative to unstimulated pre-transplant cells and a frequency of at least 0.01% were required. To ensure at least 90% detection power, minimum frequency thresholds were set for each subject based on that subject's lowest-template unstimulated sample. Jensen-Shannon divergence between the top 1000 TCRbeta sequences post-transplant and pre-transplant was used to measure repertoire turnover. Two-sided Fisher's exact tests were used to test for changes in how often donor-reactive sequences were detected. TCRdb took over this immuneACCESS table, retaining in-frame rearrangements with V and J assigned. Such tables are incomplete; in checked studies, under half of the missing clones stem from an unresolved V gene, and the remainder is unexplained. The V and J calls and the clone size are those of that table, but D and trimming were determined from the DNA. This sample comprises more than 75,000 clones, around four fifths of them detected only once. More than 0.45% of the sample is in the top ten clones.

Unstimulated PBMCs, after thawing, were stained for CD3, CD4 and CD8 and then FACS-sorted into CD3+CD4+ and CD3+CD8+ populations. All 8 studied subjects were randomized to withdrawal of immunosuppression. The Qiagen DNeasy Blood and Tissue Kit was used for isolation of genomic DNA. This clone was seen a handful of times. The antigen it recognizes is unknown. No per-base quality is available; no much larger clone lies one base away. CDR1 MDHEN and CDR2 SYDVKM are derived from the germline V gene. From cysteine to phenylalanine, the CDR3 is 15 amino acids long. Only the CDR3 DNA is retained, 45 bases long and in frame from the first base. V has 3 bases trimmed and J has 4 bases trimmed; junction bases matching no gene number 3.

The sequence was collected from a human patient who received a liver transplant. After a transplant, not all T cells may be the patient's own; some may come from the graft donor. Sequenced material: CD4+ T cells from blood, taken 45 to 47 months after liver transplant. This receptor chain uses TRBV28 and TRBJ2-7; 13 bases in the middle match TRBD2. The DNA sequence is TGTGCCAGCAGTTTCAGGACTAGCGGGAGTTACGAGCAGTACTTC. Translated, it reads CASSFRTSGSYEQYF.